The T cell receptor (beta chain) described here comes from a study of CD8 T cells in Susac syndrome. TCR beta sequencing covered blood CD8+ and CD4+ T cells. TEMRA cells were FACS-enriched, unlike CD8+ and CD4+ T cells, which were negatively isolated. RNA was extracted with the RNeasy kit, and a quantity of about 0.45 to 1 ug was reverse transcribed using random hexamers. Amplification of TCR beta CDR3 spanned 54 Vbeta and 13 Jbeta via immunoSEQ multiplex PCR. TCRdb used MiXCR to reprocess the immunoSEQ multiplex PCR reads, holding one entry per CDR3 protein. The data hold about 210,000 distinct CDR3 sequences, with 95% observed a single time. The V segment lost 7 bases and the J segment 3 bases; nucleotides outside the gene matches: 7. CDR1 SNHLY and CDR2 FYNNEI come from the germline V gene. There are 14 residues in the CDR3.

The sequence was collected from a human donor with multiple sclerosis. The rearrangement links TRBV2 to TRBJ2-7; 9 bases map to TRBD2. The sequencing input was CD4+ T cells from PBMCs. The CDR3 nucleotides are TGTGCCAGCATTCAGCGGGAGGTAGGCTACGAGCAGTACTTC. Translating it yields CASIQREVGYEQYF.